This T cell receptor (beta chain) derives from a study of T cells after yellow fever vaccination. Background on the study: In the case of low-cell-number fractions, SMART-Seq v4 Ultra Low Input was used for preparation.

The study made its TCR cDNA through 5'RACE template switching. That step introduced a universal primer site along with UMIs. TCRdb itself ran the 5' RACE reads through MiXCR, one entry per CDR3 protein. The table shows roughly 150,000 distinct CDR3 sequences, with less than 9.5% occurring only once. The study, taken as a whole, reports: Most clones from primary vaccination were detected again post-booster (approximately 97% CD4, 88% CD8). The appearance of a small share of clonotypes in both CD4 and CD8 compartments was observed.

The CDR3 has 12 residues. Germline V gene sequence: CDR1 ENHRY, CDR2 SYGVKD. This clonotype was seen repeatedly, ten times or more. Antigen unknown. The junction shows a germline mismatch at one end, possibly a read error. This specimen consisted of CD4+ T cells sorted from PBMCs, obtained 5 days after the yellow fever booster vaccination. The rearrangement links TRBV10-3 to TRBJ2-1; possibly TRBD2 for D (5 bases). The receptor's source is a man aged 25-45 years who received the YFV17D yellow fever vaccine. The CDR3 loop reads CAISESPRQEVF. DNA for the CDR3: TGTGCCATCAGTGAGTCACCCCGGCAGGAGGTCTTC.